These 32 T cell receptor beta chains share one sample of origin, sequenced in a study of blood T cell repertoires in COVID-19. Sequencing used immunoSEQ multiplex PCR; TCRdb keeps in-frame clones, though not all of them. The sample records about 230,000 clones, more than 75% being singletons. Sequencing was performed on peripheral blood. The source of these receptors is a man between 45 and 60 years old with COVID-19, enrolled during active disease.

The chain is built from TRBV29-1 and TRBJ2-7, with 8 bases aligning to TRBD1. Per the germline V gene, CDR1 is SQVTM and CDR2 is ANQGSEA. The CDR3 length is 13 residues. The V segment lost 7 bases and the J segment 5 bases; nucleotides outside the gene matches: 10. CDR3 sequence: CSANRQGRNEQYF. CDR3 DNA: TGCAGCGCCAACCGACAGGGGCGGAACGAGCAGTACTTC.

The chain links TRBV27 to TRBJ1-4; 8 bases fit TRBD1. The CDR3 runs to 15 residues. The germline V gene has CDR1 MNHEY and CDR2 SMNVEV (reference sequence). Trimming at V came to 6 bases and at J to 0 bases, leaving 3 bases not matched to a gene. The CDR3 DNA sequence: TGTGCCAGCAGGACAGGGGATGCAACTAATGAAAAACTGTTTTTT. Its protein product is CASRTGDATNEKLFF.

The V and J genes are TRBV6-5 and TRBJ2-1, with TRBD2 matching 13 bases. This CDR3 has 15 amino acids. The germline CDR1 and CDR2 sequences are MNHEY and SVGAGI. V shed 7 bases and J 4 bases; nucleotides not matched to a gene: 4. CDR3 DNA: TGTGCCAGCATAATGGGACTAGCGGGATACAATGAGCAGTTCTTC. Its translation: CASIMGLAGYNEQFF.

The chain joins TRBV9 to TRBJ1-6; 8 bases line up with TRBD1. This CDR3 is 15 amino acids long. Germline values: CDR1 SGDLS, CDR2 YYNGEE. With V trimmed by 4 bases and J by 9 bases, 9 bases remained unmatched. CDR3 sequence (DNA): TGTGCCAGCAGCCCCCTCGGGCAGGGGGCTTCACCCCTCCACTTT. It is translated as CASSPLGQGASPLHF. The entire variable domain, with the rest obtained from reference TRBV9 and TRBJ1-6, is as follows: DSGVTQTPKHLITATGQRVTLRCSPRSGDLSVYWYQQSLDQGLQFLIQYYNGEERAKGNILERFSAQQFPDLHSELNLSSLELGDSALYFCASSPLGQGASPLHFGNGTRLTVT.

This chain uses TRBV2 with TRBJ1-3, with TRBD1 matching over 7 bases. The germline V gene encodes CDR1 SNHLY and CDR2 FYNNEI. The ends lost 0 bases at V and 1 base at J; junction bases unmatched: 6. The CDR3 is 17 residues long. The CDR3 DNA is TGTGCCAGCAGTGAAGCGATCGAGGGGGCATCTGGAAACACCATATATTTT. This codes for CASSEAIEGASGNTIYF.

J is TRBJ2-1 and V is TRBV18, with TRBD1 matching over 10 bases. The CDR3 sequence is 16 residues long. With V trimmed by 0 bases and J by 5 bases, 4 bases remained unmatched. CDR1 and CDR2 from the germline V gene are KGHSH and LQKENI. CDR3 in amino acids: CASSPPPGQGDNEQFF. The CDR3 region has the DNA TGTGCCAGCTCACCACCTCCAGGACAGGGGGACAATGAGCAGTTCTTC.

J is TRBJ1-5 and V is TRBV29-1, with D perhaps TRBD1 (6 bases). The CDR3 sequence is 13 residues long. The V gene's germline CDR1 is SQVTM and CDR2 ANQGSEA. Trimming removed 4 bases from V and 6 bases from J, with 13 bases in between. CDR3 amino acids: CSVAGGGGQPQHF. The CDR3, as DNA: TGCAGCGTTGCGGGGGGAGGGGGTCAGCCCCAGCATTTT.

The genes are TRBV6-5 and TRBJ1-4, with TRBD1 identical over 7 bases. This CDR3 is 14 amino acids long. CDR1 MNHEY and CDR2 SVGAGI come from the germline V gene. The V gene end was trimmed by 6 bases and the J gene end by 4 bases; junction bases not matched to a gene: 5. The CDR3 DNA sequence: TGTGCCAGCAGCCAGGGACAGTATAATGAAAAACTGTTTTTT. Protein: CASSQGQYNEKLFF.

V gene TRBV6-2 or TRBV6-3 combines with J gene TRBJ1-2, with a possible D match to TRBD1 (5 bases). Germline CDR1 reads MNHEY; CDR2 reads SVGEGT. The CDR3 consists of 15 residues. The V end lost 5 bases, the J end lost 8 bases, and 21 bases lay between the germline ends. CDR3 region: CASSQRVGGPQGYTF. CDR3 in DNA: TGTGCCAGCAGTCAACGCGTGGGGGGACCCCAAGGCTACACCTTC.

This chain joins TRBV6-6 and TRBJ2-1; 10 nucleotides agree with TRBD2. Trimming took 6 bases from V and 7 from J; bases not matched to a gene: 6. CDR3 length equals 14 residues. Germline V lookup: CDR1 MNHNY, CDR2 SVGAGI (reference sequence). For the CDR3, the DNA is TGTGCCAGCAGAACTAGCGGGAACAGAAATGAGCAGTTCTTC. This gives the protein CASRTSGNRNEQFF.

The chain carries TRBV30 and TRBJ1-4; D gene ambiguous. V was trimmed by 2 bases and J by 8 bases, leaving 21 bases between them. This CDR3 has 16 amino acids. Germline loops: CDR1 GTSNPN, CDR2 SVGIG (reference sequence). CDR3 region: CAWSPRVGAVGEKLFF. The CDR3 nucleotides read TGTGCCTGGAGTCCTCGAGTAGGAGCGGTGGGGGAAAAACTGTTTTTT.

The rearrangement uses TRBV27 and TRBJ2-7; 12 bases line up with TRBD1. This CDR3 comprises 14 residues. Germline-derived CDR1 and CDR2 are MNHEY and SMNVEV (reference sequence). With 5 bases clipped from V and 3 bases from J, the junction kept 2 bases outside the gene matches. In DNA form, the CDR3 reads TGTGCCAGCAGTGGGACAGGGGGCGGCTACGAGCAGTACTTC. As protein: CASSGTGGGYEQYF.

The chain links TRBV15 to TRBJ2-7; 10 bases are a match to TRBD1. Losses at the gene ends were 3 bases for V and 4 bases for J; bases not matched to a gene: 3. Germline values: CDR1 LNHNV, CDR2 YYDKDF (reference sequence). The CDR3 extends over 14 amino acids. The CDR3 loop is CATSSPGQGYEQYF. DNA for the CDR3: TGTGCCACCAGCAGTCCGGGACAGGGGTACGAGCAGTACTTC. The variable domain in full, completed from reference TRBV15 and TRBJ2-7, reads DAMVIQNPRYQVTQFGKPVTLSCSQTLNHNVMYWYQQKSSQAPKLLFHYYDKDFNNEADTPDNFQSRRPNTSFCFLDIRSPGLGDTAMYLCATSSPGQGYEQYFGPGTRLTVT.

This chain connects TRBV7-9 to TRBJ1-1, with a tentative D call TRBD1 (6 bases). CDR1 is SEHNR, CDR2 FQNEAQ, per germline (reference sequence). Deletions cut 3 bases from V and 3 bases from J, with 14 bases between. This CDR3 is built from 15 residues. The CDR3 region has the DNA TGTGCCAGCAGCTTTGCGGCGTCAGGGGACACTGAAGCTTTCTTT. Protein product: CASSFAASGDTEAFF.

The V gene is TRBV5-6, the J gene TRBJ1-3; D is uncertain. The length of the CDR3 is 14 residues. Trimming took 0 bases from V and 4 from J, leaving 8 bases between them. Germline CDR1 and CDR2: SGHDT and YYEEEE. The CDR3 nucleotides are TGTGCCAGCAGCTTGGCCGGGATCGGAAACACCATATATTTT. It yields the protein CASSLAGIGNTIYF.

The chain has TRBV28 and TRBJ1-6, with a possible D match to TRBD1 (5 bases). The V gene's germline CDR1 is MDHEN and CDR2 SYDVKM. CDR3 length equals 15 residues. Trimming took off 11 bases at V and 6 bases at J, with 20 bases between the two ends. In nucleotides, the CDR3 is TGTGCCGGTTCGGGGGGTTCGATCGTTAATTCACCCCTCCACTTT. Translation: CAGSGGSIVNSPLHF.

The chain joins TRBV6-4 to TRBJ1-2; no definite D call. Germline values: CDR1 MRHNA, CDR2 SNTAGT. The CDR3 length is 15 residues. Trimming removed 7 bases at V and 3 bases at J, with 18 bases between. The CDR3 nucleotides are TGTGCCAGCAACCACACAGCAAGGATGGACTATGGCTACACCTTC. It is translated as CASNHTARMDYGYTF.

J is TRBJ2-3 and V is TRBV3-1 (or the pseudogene TRBV3-2); 14 positions agree with TRBD2. The CDR3 contains 18 residues. Germline CDR1 and CDR2: LGHDT and YNNKEL (reference sequence). V lost 0 bases and J lost 5; bases outside the gene matches: 7. DNA for the CDR3: TGTGCCAGCAGCCAAGAGAGAGTGGGACTAGCGGGGGAAGATACGCAGTATTTT. Translating it yields CASSQERVGLAGEDTQYF.

The chain links TRBV9 to TRBJ1-1; D is ambiguous. Germline-derived CDR1 and CDR2 are SGDLS and YYNGEE. This CDR3 has 12 amino acids. V was clipped by 4 bases and J by 8 bases, with 12 bases between them. CDR3 coding DNA: TGTGCCAGCAGCTACCGGTCGCGCGAAGCTTTCTTT. Translation gives CASSYRSREAFF.

The CDR3 loop is CAWSLTGYMNTEAFF. The CDR3 nucleotides read TGTGCCTGGAGTTTGACAGGGTACATGAACACTGAAGCTTTCTTT. The chain has TRBV30 and TRBJ1-1, with 7 bases identical to TRBD1. CDR1 GTSNPN and CDR2 SVGIG come from the germline V gene (reference sequence). This CDR3 has 15 amino acids. V dropped 2 bases and J dropped 0; count of bases not matched to a gene: 6.

This chain connects TRBV10-1 to TRBJ1-1; D is undetermined. The CDR3 sequence is 18 residues long. Per the germline V gene, CDR1 is WNHNN and CDR2 is SYGVQD (reference sequence). Trimming removed 0 bases at V and 5 bases at J, with 22 bases between. The CDR3 nucleotides are TGCGCCAGCAGTGAGTCAGAGGCAAGACGCTCCCCGCAGACTGAAGCTTTCTTT. Residues: CASSESEARRSPQTEAFF.

The chain uses TRBV9 and TRBJ2-7, with 8 positions matching TRBD2. The CDR3 runs to 14 residues. Germline loops: CDR1 SGDLS, CDR2 YYNGEE. V lost 0 bases to trimming and J lost 6 bases; unmatched junction nucleotides: 5. Here the CDR3 reads CASSVAAGAGEQYF. The CDR3 DNA reads TGTGCCAGCAGCGTAGCAGCGGGAGCTGGCGAGCAGTACTTC. The whole variable domain, filled in from reference TRBV9 and TRBJ2-7, reads DSGVTQTPKHLITATGQRVTLRCSPRSGDLSVYWYQQSLDQGLQFLIQYYNGEERAKGNILERFSAQQFPDLHSELNLSSLELGDSALYFCASSVAAGAGEQYFGPGTRLTVT.

This chain uses TRBV10-1 with TRBJ2-7; tentative D call: TRBD1 (6 bases). Germline-derived CDR1 and CDR2 are WNHNN and SYGVQD (reference sequence). The CDR3 covers 13 residues. Trimming stripped 6 bases from V and 2 bases from J, with 11 bases between. The CDR3 DNA follows: TGCGCCAGCAGCCCAGGGGAAGCCTACGAGCAGTACTTC. Amino acids: CASSPGEAYEQYF.

This clone occurred a few times. The chain uses TRBV10-1 and TRBJ2-3; tentatively, D is TRBD2 (5 bases). The CDR3 covers 14 residues. Trimming left V 4 bases short and J 2 bases short, with 10 bases between. Germline values: CDR1 WNHNN, CDR2 SYGVQD (reference sequence). The CDR3 sequence is CASSASGDTDTQYF. The CDR3 DNA follows: TGCGCCAGCAGTGCGAGCGGCGACACAGATACGCAGTATTTT.

J is TRBJ2-2 and V is TRBV5-4; 10 bases match TRBD1. The CDR3 extends over 15 amino acids. V shed 5 bases, J shed 5 bases, and the junction held 6 bases outside the gene matches. Germline V gives CDR1 SGHNT, CDR2 YYREEE (reference sequence). DNA for the CDR3: TGTGCCAGCAGTCAGGAGGACAGGGGGACCGGGGAGCTGTTTTTT. This sequence encodes CASSQEDRGTGELFF.

V is TRBV5-1 and J is TRBJ1-6, with D maybe TRBD1 (5 bases). The CDR3 loop spans 13 amino acids. In germline, CDR1 is SGHRS, CDR2 YFSETQ. The ends were cut back, 0 bases at V and 10 bases at J, with 8 bases in the middle. CDR3 coding DNA: TGCGCCAGCAGCTTGGCAGGGAGGTCACCCCTCCACTTT. Translated, it gives CASSLAGRSPLHF.

This chain connects TRBV5-1 to TRBJ2-1; D gene ambiguous. The CDR3 extends over 13 amino acids. The V gene's germline CDR1 is SGHRS and CDR2 YFSETQ. With 1 base removed from V and 8 bases from J, the gap between germline ends came to 10 bases. CDR3 in amino acids: CASSLKASYEQFF. The CDR3 bases are TGCGCCAGCAGCTTGAAGGCTAGTTATGAGCAGTTCTTC.

V gene TRBV6-2 or TRBV6-3 combines with J gene TRBJ2-5; 12 nucleotides agree with TRBD2. Losses at the gene ends were 7 bases for V and 5 bases for J; bases not matched to a gene: 17. Germline CDR1 is MNHEY and CDR2 is SVGEGT. There are 18 residues in the CDR3. CDR3 residues: CASTPGLAGYPKGETQYF. The CDR3 DNA reads as TGTGCCAGCACCCCCGGACTAGCGGGGTATCCGAAGGGGGAGACCCAGTACTTC.

This chain joins TRBV12-3 or TRBV12-4 and TRBJ1-1, with TRBD1 as a possible D gene (6 bases). This CDR3 comprises 13 residues. The V and J ends lost 4 bases and 6 bases respectively, with 12 bases between them. In nucleotides, the CDR3 is TGTGCCAGCAGTTCGGGGGGGCATTCTGAAGCTTTCTTT. As protein: CASSSGGHSEAFF.

V usage is TRBV7-8 and J usage is TRBJ2-7; TRBD1 matches at 9 bases. V dropped 5 bases and J dropped 6; count of bases not matched to a gene: 11. Looked up from germline, CDR1 is SGHVS and CDR2 is FQNEAQ. CDR3 length equals 15 residues. The CDR3 is CASSTSRDRAVEQYF. CDR3 nucleotides: TGTGCCAGCAGCACGAGCCGGGACAGGGCCGTCGAGCAGTACTTC.

The genes are TRBV19 and TRBJ2-7; tentative D call: TRBD1 (6 bases). Germline V gene lookup returns CDR1 LNHDA and CDR2 SQIVND (reference sequence). The germline V and J ends were trimmed by 2 bases and 0 bases, with 20 bases remaining between them. The CDR3 consists of 18 residues. DNA of the CDR3: TGTGCCAGTAGTATATGGGGGCCGGGAAACGGTCGCTCCTACGAGCAGTACTTC. Its protein product is CASSIWGPGNGRSYEQYF.

The chain couples TRBV18 to TRBJ2-5, with D perhaps matching TRBD1 (6 bases). Trimming left V 5 bases short and J 1 base short, with 11 bases between. CDR3 length: 14 residues. Germline V CDR1 and CDR2: KGHSH, LQKENI. CDR3 in DNA: TGTGCCAGCTCATCCGGGACATTCCAAGAGACCCAGTACTTC. Translation: CASSSGTFQETQYF.